This T cell receptor (beta chain) was captured in a study of T cell responses to AZD1222 COVID-19 vaccine. As regards this clone: Antigen specificity is unknown.

CDR1 is SGHDT and CDR2 is YYEEEE in the germline V gene. The CDR3 has 14 amino acids. Trimming took off 3 bases at V and 1 base at J, with 8 bases between the two ends. Clones were read by immunoSEQ multiplex PCR, and TCRdb kept only the in-frame ones, dropping some. The sample holds around 100,000 clones; nearly 95% are singletons and the top ten take more than 1.5%. General observations from the study: Every sample of the repertoires postdated the peak T cell response. The study found vaccine-associated CD4 TCRs spanning spike, dominant at 160-218 and 743-854. After two AZD1222 doses, spike-specific TCR breadth and depth rose versus day 0. Clonal diversity may have been underestimated, and the donors were mostly white British, with more females than males.

The specimen was peripheral blood, collected on day 0 of AZD1222 vaccination. This chain connects TRBV5-6 to TRBJ2-1; D is undetermined. This clonotype originated in an adult in good health. The CDR3 is CASSSDGSYNEQFF. In DNA form, the CDR3 reads TGTGCCAGCAGCTCGGACGGATCCTACAATGAGCAGTTCTTC.